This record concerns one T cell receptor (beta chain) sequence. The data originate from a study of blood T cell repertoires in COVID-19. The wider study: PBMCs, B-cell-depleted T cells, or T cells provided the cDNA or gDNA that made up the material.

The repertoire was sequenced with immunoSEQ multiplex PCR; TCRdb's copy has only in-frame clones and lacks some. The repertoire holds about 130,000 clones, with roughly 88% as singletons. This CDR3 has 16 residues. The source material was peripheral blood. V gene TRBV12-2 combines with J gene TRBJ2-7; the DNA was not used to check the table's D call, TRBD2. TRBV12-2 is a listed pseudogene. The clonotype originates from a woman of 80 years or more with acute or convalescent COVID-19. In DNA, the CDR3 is TGTGCAAGTCGCTGCCTTAGTTGCGGCCTTCCCTACGAGCAGTACTTC. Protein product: CASRCLSCGLPYEQYF.